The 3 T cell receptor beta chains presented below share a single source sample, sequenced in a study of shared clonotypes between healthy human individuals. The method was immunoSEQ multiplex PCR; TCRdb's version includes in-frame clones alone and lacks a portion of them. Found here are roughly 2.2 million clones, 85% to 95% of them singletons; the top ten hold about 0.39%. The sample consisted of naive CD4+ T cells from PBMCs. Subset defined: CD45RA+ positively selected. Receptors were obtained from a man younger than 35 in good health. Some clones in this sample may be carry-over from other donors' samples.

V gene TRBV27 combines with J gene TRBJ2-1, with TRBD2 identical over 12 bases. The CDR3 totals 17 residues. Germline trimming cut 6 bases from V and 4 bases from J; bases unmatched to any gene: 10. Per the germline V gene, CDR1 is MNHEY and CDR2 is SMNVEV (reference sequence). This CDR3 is CASRYRPGLAGYNEQFF. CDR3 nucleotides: TGTGCCAGCAGATACAGACCGGGACTAGCGGGTTACAATGAGCAGTTCTTC.

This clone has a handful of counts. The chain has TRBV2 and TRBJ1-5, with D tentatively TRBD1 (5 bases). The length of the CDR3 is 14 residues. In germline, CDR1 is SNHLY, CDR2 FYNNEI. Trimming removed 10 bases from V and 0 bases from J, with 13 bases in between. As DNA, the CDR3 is TGTGCCACCACAGGAGTTTATAGCAATCAGCCCCAGCATTTT. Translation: CATTGVYSNQPQHF.

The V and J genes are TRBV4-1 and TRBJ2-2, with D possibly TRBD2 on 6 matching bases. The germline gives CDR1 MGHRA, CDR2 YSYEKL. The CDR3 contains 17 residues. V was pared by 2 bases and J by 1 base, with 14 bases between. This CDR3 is CASSQRVAGLNTGELFF. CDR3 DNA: TGCGCCAGCAGCCAAAGGGTCGCGGGACTGAACACCGGGGAGCTGTTTTTT.